This T cell receptor beta chain comes out of a study of post-analysis software for immune sequencing data (dated by TCRdb to between 2014 and 2016). Context from the whole study: Relapsing-remitting, secondary progressive and progressive-relapsing multiple sclerosis were recorded as disease courses, and subtype annotation was lacking for some patients. Patient repertoires were compared against 10 to 12 previously published healthy control repertoires from donors aged about 6 to 27 years. A subset of samples was prepared in parallel using single-end sample barcoding, then pooled and co-amplified after Illumina adapter ligation.

The library was produced with PCR. Reads for this sample came from an Illumina HiSeq 2500. Unique molecular identifiers were incorporated into TCR beta cDNA libraries to reduce PCR and sequencing biases. Per 1 to 10 million input T cells, approximately 500,000 cDNA molecules were obtained, such that each molecule approximated one T cell. The patient libraries were prepared and sequenced with the same protocol used for the earlier healthy control dataset. Samples belonging to the same batch were prepared together, multiplexed and sequenced on a shared HiSeq lane. The paper's processing steps were these. Raw barcoded reads were processed with MIGEC, and single-read molecular identifier groups were discarded before consensus assembly and CDR3 extraction. Clonotype tables were post-analysed with VDJtools, and diversity was normalized by down-sampling all datasets to the smallest sample size. In repertoire overlap clustering, CDR3 amino acid sequences, but not nucleotide sequences, were matched to correct batch-related cross-sample contamination. The public reads were reanalyzed by TCRdb: fastp trimming at Q25, MiXCR alignment, in-frame beta chains only. Rows are combined by CDR3 protein, so each entry shows the most common genes and DNA. TCRdb's processing, not the authors' own work, is the source of the V and J calls. Recorded for this sample are more than 500,000 distinct CDR3 sequences; roughly 34% of them occurred a single time. The top ten constitute approximately 6% of the sample.

Comments on this clonotype: What this receptor recognizes is not known. One end of the junction fails to match germline, which may point to a read error.

The CDR3 has 13 amino acids, counting the end cysteine and phenylalanine. The kept DNA is CDR3 alone, 39 bases in frame from the first base. CDR1 and CDR2 (SGHRS, YFSETQ) derive from the germline V gene. TCR beta repertoires were profiled from peripheral blood of approximately 13 young patients with multiple sclerosis to demonstrate the VDJtools post-analysis software. Multiple sclerosis patients were children and adolescents aged about 6 to 17 years. General conclusions and limits of the study: Significantly higher frequencies in patients than in controls were found for roughly 5 TRBV segments, including TRBV5-6, TRBV5-1 and TRBV20-1. Significantly lower normalized Chao1 diversity was found in multiple sclerosis patients than in controls, suggesting substantial peripheral T-cell clonal expansion. Direct clustering with F measure showed strong co-clustering of samples prepared in the same batch, prompting a batch-effect correction. The multiple sclerosis patient group was slightly younger than the control group.

Sequences were obtained from blood. The clonotype was recovered from a girl aged 2 to 17 with multiple sclerosis. The chain employs TRBV5-1 and TRBJ2-4; TRBD1 is perhaps the D gene, given 6 matching bases. The J call may be in error: the DNA end matches TRBJ2-7 better. This receptor has the CDR3 CTSSPGGPYEQYF. Read as DNA, the sequence is TGCACCAGCAGCCCTGGGGGCCCCTACGAGCAGTACTTC.